The rows below give T cell receptor beta chains drawn from one sample of a study of OX40 agonist ivuxolimab in advanced cancers. Libraries were prepared by immunoSEQ multiplex PCR; TCRdb keeps only in-frame clonotypes and omits some of them. The repertoire holds roughly 80,000 clones, with nearly 95% as singletons. Sample: CD4+ or CD8+ T cells sorted from blood, taken in a trial of the OX40 agonist ivuxolimab. Receptors originate from an adult with an advanced solid tumor such as melanoma, head and neck, liver or kidney cancer. Both conserved end residues are trimmed from each CDR3.

TRBV9	TRBJ1-1	ASSDGGAEAF
TRBV7-8	TRBJ2-5	ASSFPSATETQY
TRBV21-1	TRBJ2-7	ASSKEEGLSSYEQY
TRBV15	TRBJ2-5	ATSSTRGTQY
TRBV29-1	TRBJ1-1	SVPSGSENTEAF
TRBV27	TRBJ1-6	ASSFGTGGNSPLH
TRBV27	TRBJ2-7	ASSVSGSYEQY
TRBV5-6	TRBJ1-6	ASSLGELNSPLH
TRBV4-3	TRBJ1-4	ASSQVLGQGGEKLF
TRBV30	TRBJ2-3	AWGSVGAGPTDTQY
TRBV4-1	TRBJ2-7	ASSQVQDEQY
TRBV2	TRBJ2-7	ASIERTISYEQY
TRBV9	TRBJ1-4	ASSVASGTGSKLF
TRBV7-8	TRBJ2-2	ASSLAVGMVRAGELF
TRBV19	TRBJ2-5	ASRGGAASH
TRBV5-1	TRBJ1-2	ASSWNGQAYGYT
TRBV29-1	TRBJ2-5	SAHTGTSGGYQETQY
TRBV9	TRBJ2-5	ASSVAETAYAETQY
TRBV4-1	TRBJ2-2	ASSQVHRAGGPVTGELF
TRBV15	TRBJ2-1	ATSRDSRGNEQF
TRBV19	TRBJ2-7	ASSPFGSHYEQY
TRBV7-6	TRBJ1-2	ASSSQNGGNGYT
TRBV4-1	TRBJ2-2	ASSQDGPGTGELF
TRBV29-1	TRBJ1-3	SVEDGTGAGNTIY
TRBV4-1	TRBJ2-3	ASSLRLAGGPDTQY
TRBV7-7	TRBJ2-3	ASSGLAGEDKTDTQY
TRBV6-5	TRBJ2-5	ASSYIGGTETQY